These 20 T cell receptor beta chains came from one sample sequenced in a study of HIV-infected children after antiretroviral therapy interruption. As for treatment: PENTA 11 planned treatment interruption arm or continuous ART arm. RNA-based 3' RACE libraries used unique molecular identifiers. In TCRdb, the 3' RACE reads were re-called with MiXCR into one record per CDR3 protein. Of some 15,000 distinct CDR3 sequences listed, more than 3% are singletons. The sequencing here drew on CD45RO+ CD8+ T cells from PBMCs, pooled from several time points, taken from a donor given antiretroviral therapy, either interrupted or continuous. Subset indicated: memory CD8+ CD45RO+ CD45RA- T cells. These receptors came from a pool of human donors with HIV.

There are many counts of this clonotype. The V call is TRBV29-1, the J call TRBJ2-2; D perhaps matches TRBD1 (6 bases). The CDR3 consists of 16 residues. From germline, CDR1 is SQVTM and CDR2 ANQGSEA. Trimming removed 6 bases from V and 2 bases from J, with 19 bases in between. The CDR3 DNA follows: TGCAGCGTCATCCTGACCACGACAGGCAACACCGGGGAGCTGTTTTTT. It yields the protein CSVILTTTGNTGELFF.

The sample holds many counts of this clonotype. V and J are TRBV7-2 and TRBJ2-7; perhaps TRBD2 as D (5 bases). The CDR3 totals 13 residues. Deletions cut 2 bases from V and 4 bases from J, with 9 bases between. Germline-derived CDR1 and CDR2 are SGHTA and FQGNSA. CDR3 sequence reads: CASSLTRAYEQYF. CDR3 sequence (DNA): TGTGCCAGCAGCTTAACGCGGGCATACGAGCAGTACTTC.

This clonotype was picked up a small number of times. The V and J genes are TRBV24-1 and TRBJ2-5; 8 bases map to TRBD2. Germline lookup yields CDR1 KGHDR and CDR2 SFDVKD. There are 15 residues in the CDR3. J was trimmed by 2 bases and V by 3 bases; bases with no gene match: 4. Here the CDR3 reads CATSDVTSAQETQYF. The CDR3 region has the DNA TGTGCCACCAGTGATGTGACTAGCGCGCAAGAGACCCAGTACTTC.

As DNA, the CDR3 is TGTGCCAGCATCGCCCCGGACAGGGAACATGGCTACACCTTC. The encoded protein is CASIAPDREHGYTF. The rearrangement links TRBV12-3 or TRBV12-4 to TRBJ1-2, with 8 positions matching TRBD1. The junction had 10 bases not matched to a gene; V was cut back by 7 bases and J by 6 bases. The CDR3 runs 14 residues.

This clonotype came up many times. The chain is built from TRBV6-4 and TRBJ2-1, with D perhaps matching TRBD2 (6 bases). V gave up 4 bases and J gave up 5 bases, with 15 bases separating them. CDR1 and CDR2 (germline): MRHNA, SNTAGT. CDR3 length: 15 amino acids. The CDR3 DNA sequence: TGTGCCAGCAGTGGGGAGGCGGGCGGAAACAATGAGCAGTTCTTC. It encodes CASSGEAGGNNEQFF.

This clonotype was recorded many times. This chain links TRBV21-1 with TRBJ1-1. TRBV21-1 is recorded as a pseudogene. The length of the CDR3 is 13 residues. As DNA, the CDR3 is TGTGCCAGCAGCAAAGAGGAGAACACTGAAGCTTTCTTT. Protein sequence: CASSKEENTEAFF.

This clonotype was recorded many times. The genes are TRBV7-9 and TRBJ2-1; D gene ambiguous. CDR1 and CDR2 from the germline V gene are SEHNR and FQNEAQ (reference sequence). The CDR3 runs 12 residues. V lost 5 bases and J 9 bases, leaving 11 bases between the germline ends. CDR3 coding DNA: TGTGCCAGCAGCCCCGGACCGAGTGAGCAGTTCTTC. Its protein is CASSPGPSEQFF.

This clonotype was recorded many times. The CDR3 nucleotides are TGTGCCAGCAGTTTAGGACGGGAACACACCGGGGAGCTGTTTTTT. Its protein product is CASSLGREHTGELFF. V and J are TRBV28 and TRBJ2-2; the D gene is possibly TRBD2 (5 bases). Trimming removed 2 bases at V and 3 bases at J, with 10 bases between. CDR1 and CDR2 from the germline V gene are MDHEN and SYDVKM. This CDR3 comprises 15 residues.

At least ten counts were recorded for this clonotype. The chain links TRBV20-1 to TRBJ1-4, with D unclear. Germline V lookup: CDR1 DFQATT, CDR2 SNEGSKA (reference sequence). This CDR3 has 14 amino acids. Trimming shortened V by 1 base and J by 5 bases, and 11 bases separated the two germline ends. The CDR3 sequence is CSARAAMGNEKLFF. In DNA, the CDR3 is TGCAGTGCTAGAGCCGCCATGGGGAATGAAAAACTGTTTTTT.

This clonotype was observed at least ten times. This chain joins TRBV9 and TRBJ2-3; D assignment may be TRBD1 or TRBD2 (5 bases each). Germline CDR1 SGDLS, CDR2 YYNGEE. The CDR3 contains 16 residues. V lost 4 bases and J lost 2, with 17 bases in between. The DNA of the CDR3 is TGTGCCAGCAGCATTCGGGGCTCGATCTTCACAGATACGCAGTATTTT. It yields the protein CASSIRGSIFTDTQYF.

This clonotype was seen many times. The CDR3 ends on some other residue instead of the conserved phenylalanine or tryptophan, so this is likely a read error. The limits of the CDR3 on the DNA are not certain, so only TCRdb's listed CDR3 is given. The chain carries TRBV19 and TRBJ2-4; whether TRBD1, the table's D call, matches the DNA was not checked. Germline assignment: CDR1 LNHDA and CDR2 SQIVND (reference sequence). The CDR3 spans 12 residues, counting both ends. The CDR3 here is CATLTSPLDTPA.

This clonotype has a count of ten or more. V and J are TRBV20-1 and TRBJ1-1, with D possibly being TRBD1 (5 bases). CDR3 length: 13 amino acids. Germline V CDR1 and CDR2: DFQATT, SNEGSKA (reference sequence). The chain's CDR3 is CRAQGDLNTEAFF. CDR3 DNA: TGCAGGGCTCAAGGGGACTTGAACACTGAAGCTTTCTTT.

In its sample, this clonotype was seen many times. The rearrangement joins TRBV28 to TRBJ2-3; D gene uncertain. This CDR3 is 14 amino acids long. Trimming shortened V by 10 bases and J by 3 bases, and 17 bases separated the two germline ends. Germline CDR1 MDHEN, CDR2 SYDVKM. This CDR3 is CATSFTSGTDTQYF. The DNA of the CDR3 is TGTGCCACCTCCTTCACCTCTGGGACAGATACGCAGTATTTT.

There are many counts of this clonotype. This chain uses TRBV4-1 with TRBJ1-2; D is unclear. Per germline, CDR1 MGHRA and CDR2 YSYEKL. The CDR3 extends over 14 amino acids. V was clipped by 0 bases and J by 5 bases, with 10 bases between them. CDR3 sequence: CASSQEGLRYGYTF. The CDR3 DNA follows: TGCGCCAGCAGCCAAGAGGGCCTGAGATATGGCTACACCTTC.

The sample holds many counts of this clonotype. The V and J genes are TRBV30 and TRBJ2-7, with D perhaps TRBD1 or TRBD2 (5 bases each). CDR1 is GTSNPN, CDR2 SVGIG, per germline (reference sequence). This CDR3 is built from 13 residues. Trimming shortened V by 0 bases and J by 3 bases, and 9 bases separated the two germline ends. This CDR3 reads CAWSVADIYEQYF. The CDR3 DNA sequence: TGTGCCTGGAGTGTAGCGGACATCTACGAGCAGTACTTC.

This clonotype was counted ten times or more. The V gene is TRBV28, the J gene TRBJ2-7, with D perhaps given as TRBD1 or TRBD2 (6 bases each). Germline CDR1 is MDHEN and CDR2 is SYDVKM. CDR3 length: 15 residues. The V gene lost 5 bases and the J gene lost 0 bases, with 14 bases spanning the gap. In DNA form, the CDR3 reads TGTGCCAGCAGTGGAGACGGGGGCCGCTCCTACGAGCAGTACTTC. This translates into CASSGDGGRSYEQYF.

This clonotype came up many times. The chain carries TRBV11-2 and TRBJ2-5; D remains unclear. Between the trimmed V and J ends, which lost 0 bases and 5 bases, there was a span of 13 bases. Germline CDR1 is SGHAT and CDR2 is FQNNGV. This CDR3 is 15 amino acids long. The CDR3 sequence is CASSLDGNPSETQYF. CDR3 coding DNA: TGTGCCAGCAGCTTAGATGGTAACCCATCGGAGACCCAGTACTTC.

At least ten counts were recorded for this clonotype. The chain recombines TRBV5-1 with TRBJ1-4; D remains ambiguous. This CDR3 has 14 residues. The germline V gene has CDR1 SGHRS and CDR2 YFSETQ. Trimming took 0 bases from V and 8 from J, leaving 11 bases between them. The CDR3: CASSLGDLNEKLFF. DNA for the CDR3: TGCGCCAGCAGCTTGGGAGACCTAAACGAAAAACTGTTTTTT.

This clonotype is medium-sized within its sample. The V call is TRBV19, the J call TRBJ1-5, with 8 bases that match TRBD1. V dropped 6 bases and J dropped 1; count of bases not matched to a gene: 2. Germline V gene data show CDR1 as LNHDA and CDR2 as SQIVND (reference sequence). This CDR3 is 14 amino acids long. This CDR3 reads CASRWTGSNQPQHF. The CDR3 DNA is TGTGCCAGTAGATGGACAGGGAGCAATCAGCCCCAGCATTTT.

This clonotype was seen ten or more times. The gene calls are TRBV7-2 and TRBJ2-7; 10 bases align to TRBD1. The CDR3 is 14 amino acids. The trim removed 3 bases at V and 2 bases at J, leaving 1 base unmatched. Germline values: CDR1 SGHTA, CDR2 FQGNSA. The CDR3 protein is CASSFGTGAYEQYF. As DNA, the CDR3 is TGTGCCAGCAGCTTCGGGACAGGGGCCTACGAGCAGTACTTC.